The clone carrying this T cell receptor beta chain was seen a few times. Repertoires were generated with immunoSEQ multiplex PCR, while TCRdb's copy carries only in-frame clones and drops some. The data show over 65,000 clones, with over 75% seen just once and 5.5% held by the top ten. Trimming shortened V by 6 bases and J by 5 bases, and 14 bases separated the two germline ends. The germline CDR1 and CDR2 sequences are WSHSY and SAAADI. CDR3 length equals 15 residues. The sample is drawn from a study of OX40 agonist ivuxolimab in advanced cancers. The origin of this receptor is an adult with an advanced solid tumor such as melanoma, head and neck, liver or kidney cancer. This rearrangement joins TRBV10-2 to TRBJ1-6; tentatively, D is TRBD1 (6 bases). The sequenced sample was CD4+ or CD8+ T cells sorted from blood, obtained in a trial of the OX40 agonist ivuxolimab. The CDR3 DNA follows: TGCGCCAGCAGACCGAAACAGGGAGATAATTCACCCCTCCACTTT. Encoded protein: CASRPKQGDNSPLHF.